The following is a TCR beta chain sequence with its context. Its matching antigen is unknown. This sample stems from a study of T cells expressing NK-cell markers. Study at large: Among eight sequenced donors, seven carried HCMV seropositivity while one was seronegative. Study outcomes and limitations: These clonotypes additionally ranked first within the CD3+CD56-NKG2C+ fraction of four donors.

TCRdb reprocessed the 5' RACE reads, keeping one entry per CDR3 protein, no DNA. Its table lists around 380,000 distinct CDR3 sequences. This clonotype originated in a woman in her forties or fifties in good health. Sample: blood T cells: a sorted CD56 or NKG2C T cell subset, CD4+ or CD8+ T cells, or bulk PBMC T cells (not recorded which).

The CDR3 reads CASSEIPNTEAFF. The V call is TRBV6-4, the J call TRBJ1-1. The CDR3 is 13 residues long. Germline CDR1 MRHNA, CDR2 SNTAGT.